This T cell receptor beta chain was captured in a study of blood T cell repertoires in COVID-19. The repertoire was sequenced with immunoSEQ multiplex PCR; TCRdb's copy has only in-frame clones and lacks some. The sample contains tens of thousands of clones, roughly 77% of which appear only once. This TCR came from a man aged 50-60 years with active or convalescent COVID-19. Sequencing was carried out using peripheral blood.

CDR3 bases: TGTGCCAGCAGTCGTACTACGTCGGCTACCGGGGAGCTGTTTTTT. Translation gives CASSRTTSATGELFF. The rearrangement links TRBV11-3 to TRBJ2-2; D gene uncertain. Trimming stripped 6 bases from V and 5 bases from J, with 16 bases between. Germline V gene data show CDR1 as SGHNT and CDR2 as YENEEA. The CDR3 is 15 residues long.